This TCR beta chain was sequenced in a study of identical twins. Points from the study as a whole: Zero-insertion findings could be partly confounded by invariant cells (MAIT and iNKT cells).

Via MiXCR, TCRdb re-called the 5' RACE reads, giving one row per CDR3 protein. The repertoire holds hundreds of thousands of distinct CDR3 sequences, with approximately 7% as singletons. Turning to this clonotype: The antigen is not known.

The data also belong to a second study, concerning yellow fever vaccine responses in identical twins.

The sample consisted of memory (CD45RO+) T cells sorted from blood. This clonotype was sampled from a woman younger than 30 in good health.

CDR3 loop: CSALDSYEQYV. The CDR3 coding sequence is TGCAGTGCTCTAGACTCCTACGAGCAGTACGTC. The rearrangement uses TRBV20-1 and TRBJ2-7, with unresolved D. The CDR3 sequence is 11 residues long. Germline V gene lookup returns CDR1 DFQATT and CDR2 SNEGSKA (reference sequence). V gave up 5 bases and J gave up 0 bases, with 5 bases separating them.